This T cell receptor beta chain was sequenced in a study of blood T cell repertoires in COVID-19. Per the study methods: Amplification of reference gene primers provided the estimated nucleated cell counts. Sequencing was performed with immunoSEQ multiplex PCR; in TCRdb, only in-frame clones are kept and a portion is missing. V and J calls and clone size follow that table, whereas D and trimming were derived from the DNA. The sample holds nearly 250,000 clones, approximately 82% seen once. V lost 1 base and J 7 bases, leaving 11 bases between the germline ends. Germline V gene lookup returns CDR1 MGHRA and CDR2 YSYEKL. This CDR3 is 14 amino acids long.

The sample consisted of peripheral blood. The chain employs TRBV4-1 and TRBJ2-1, with TRBD2 as a possible D gene (5 bases). The TCR sequence derives from an elderly woman with acute or convalescent COVID-19. CDR3 nucleotides: TGCGCCAGCAGCCAAGCTGGAGGTAGGAATGAGCAGTTCTTC. Amino acid sequence: CASSQAGGRNEQFF.